This paragraph covers one TCR beta chain sequence. TCRdb keeps only in-frame clones here, not all; method: immunoSEQ multiplex PCR. The table shows 150,000 to 200,000 clones, with around 87% occurring only once. The data derive from a study of cytomegalovirus exposure and HLA in healthy donors. The CDR3 has 16 residues. Between the trimmed V and J ends, which lost 0 bases and 1 base, there was a span of 12 bases. Germline CDR1 and CDR2: LNHNV and YYDKDF (reference sequence). The chain employs TRBV15 and TRBJ1-1, with D perhaps matching TRBD1 (5 bases). The TCR was taken from a woman aged 25 to 39 in good health and CMV-seronegative. Sample: PBMCs. The CDR3, as DNA: TGTGCCACCAGCAGAGAGGGGCCCACAAGGAACACTGAAGCTTTCTTT. Its protein is CATSREGPTRNTEAFF.